This T cell receptor (beta chain) was sequenced during a study of CD8 T cells in ankylosing spondylitis (dated by TCRdb to about 2017). In terms of the full investigation: The study profiled T cell receptor beta repertoires in healthy donors and ankylosing spondylitis patients to find disease-linked TCR variants. The full study cohort comprised 25 or so ankylosing spondylitis patients and around 100 healthy donors. Peripheral blood was sampled, and synovial fluid was additionally collected from ankylosing spondylitis patients.

Synovial fluid samples were matched to blood samples from the same ankylosing spondylitis patients. The germline ends are 16 bases apart after V is trimmed by 4 bases and J by 10 bases. Including cysteine and phenylalanine, the CDR3 has 13 amino acids. This entry keeps only the CDR3 DNA: 39 bases, framed from base 1. This clonotype was detected a few times. The antigen it recognizes is unknown. Base qualities are not provided; no much larger clone lies one nucleotide away. Findings and caveats that apply to the study as a whole: According to the report, matched synovial fluid samples from ankylosing spondylitis patients were significantly enriched for the disease-linked clones. In peripheral blood, the disease-linked clones were found at relatively low frequencies and had a CD8+ phenotype. Some motif variants were previously reported in synovial fluid and blood of reactive arthritis patients, suggesting common disease-initiation mechanisms. Blood from ankylosing spondylitis patients appeared to be characterized by a TCR beta motif composed of under 10 highly homologous amino acid variants.

TCRdb names Illumina HiSeq 2500 as the instrument used. TCR beta libraries were prepared by quantitative 5'-RACE with molecular barcodes. As for the original processing: To identify disease-linked TCR variants, a new computational method was used, one built on a probabilistic model of VDJ rearrangement. TCRdb reworked the public reads: Q25 trimming with fastp, MiXCR clone assembly, productive beta chains retained. Rows matching on CDR3 protein sequence are summarized as one entry with the most common DNA and genes. The V and J calls come from TCRdb's annotation, not from the publication. The sample contains some 140,000 distinct CDR3 sequences, about 8% of them found a single time. About 7.3% of the sample goes to the ten largest clones.

This sequence originates from a male donor with ankylosing spondylitis. The rearranged chain carries TRBV12-3 or TRBV12-4 and TRBJ1-1; TRBD1 is a possible D gene, resting on 6 matching bases. Sequencing was performed on synovial fluid, either unsorted or a sorted T cell fraction (not recorded which). The DNA sequence is TGTGCCAGCAGTTACTCCGACAGGCCGGGAGCTTTCTTT. Its protein reads: CASSYSDRPGAFF.